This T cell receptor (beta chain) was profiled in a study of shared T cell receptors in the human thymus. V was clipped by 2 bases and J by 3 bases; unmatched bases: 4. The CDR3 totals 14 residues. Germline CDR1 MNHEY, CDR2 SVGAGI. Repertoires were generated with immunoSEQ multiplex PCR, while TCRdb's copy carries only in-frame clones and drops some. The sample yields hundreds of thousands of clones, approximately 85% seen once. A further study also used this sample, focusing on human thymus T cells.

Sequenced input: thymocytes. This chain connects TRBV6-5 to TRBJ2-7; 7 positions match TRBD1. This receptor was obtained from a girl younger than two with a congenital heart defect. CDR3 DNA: TGTGCCAGCAGTTACCGACAGGGAAACTACGAGCAGTACTTC. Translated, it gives CASSYRQGNYEQYF.